These T cell receptor beta chains were read from a single sample in a study of early stage breast cancer tumors. The repertoire was sequenced with immunoSEQ multiplex PCR; TCRdb's copy has only in-frame clones and lacks some. Here the sample spans about 72,000 clones, 65% to 80% being singletons. Sequenced sample: blood. The receptors originated from a person between 60 and 70 years old with breast cancer. CDR3s include the opening cysteine and the closing phenylalanine or tryptophan. The D gene is left open where the match is weak. Rows give clone size only sometimes, using once, few, many, or a class for an expanded clone.

clone_size,v_call,d_call,j_call,cdr3_aa,cdr3_nt
once,TRBV7-6,-,TRBJ1-3,CASSPVAGNTIYF,TGTGCCAGCAGCCCCGTAGCCGGAAACACCATATATTTT
-,TRBV19,TRBD1,TRBJ1-1,CASSTDRENTEAFF,TGTGCCAGTAGTACGGACAGGGAGAACACTGAAGCTTTCTTT
-,TRBV9,-,TRBJ2-2,CASSVAIRPNTGELFF,TGTGCCAGCAGCGTAGCTATACGCCCGAACACCGGGGAGCTGTTTTTT
-,TRBV5-6,TRBD2,TRBJ2-2,CASSWSGGGDTGELFF,TGTGCCAGCAGCTGGTCTGGCGGGGGGGACACCGGGGAGCTGTTTTTT
-,TRBV18,TRBD1,TRBJ2-7,CASSLSRDRAYEQYF,TGTGCCAGCTCGCTATCCCGGGACAGGGCTTACGAGCAGTACTTC
once,TRBV9,TRBD1,TRBJ1-1,CASSRQGTGEAFF,TGTGCCAGCAGCCGACAGGGGACGGGTGAAGCTTTCTTT
few,TRBV10-3,-,TRBJ2-2,CAISAPGDPGELFF,TGTGCCATCAGTGCCCCTGGAGATCCCGGGGAGCTGTTTTTT
-,TRBV30,-,TRBJ2-2,CAWSWLGELFF,TGTGCCTGGAGTTGGCTCGGGGAGCTGTTTTTT
few,TRBV7-2,-,TRBJ2-7,CASSSTHPSYEQYF,TGTGCCAGCAGTTCGACTCATCCCTCCTACGAGCAGTACTTC
-,TRBV6-5,-,TRBJ1-1,CALSRDTEAFF,TGTGCCTTAAGCAGGGATACTGAAGCTTTCTTT
-,TRBV6-6,-,TRBJ1-6,CASSYSKGGTNSPLHF,TGTGCCAGCAGTTACTCGAAAGGTGGCACGAATTCACCCCTCCACTTT
few,TRBV10-2,-,TRBJ1-1,CASSDLGGTEAFF,TGCGCCAGCAGTGATTTAGGGGGCACTGAAGCTTTCTTT
-,TRBV28,-,TRBJ2-5,CASSLTGTSGTQYF,TGTGCCAGCAGTTTAACCGGGACATCCGGGACCCAGTACTTC
-,TRBV9,-,TRBJ2-1,CASSVQLERWGAYNEQFF,TGTGCCAGCAGCGTCCAGTTGGAGCGGTGGGGTGCCTACAATGAGCAGTTCTTC
-,TRBV28,TRBD1,TRBJ1-4,CASSSPGQVNEKLFF,TGTGCCAGCAGTTCCCCGGGACAGGTTAATGAAAAACTGTTTTTT
-,TRBV21-1,-,TRBJ2-7,CASSFRQGVNEQYF,TGTGCCAGCAGCTTTCGACAGGGGGTCAACGAGCAGTACTTC
-,TRBV5-1,-,TRBJ2-3,CASRSADTQYF,TGCGCCAGCAGATCCGCAGATACGCAGTATTTT
once,TRBV25-1,-,TRBJ1-4,CASSEHWGLTNEKLFF,TGTGCCAGCAGTGAACATTGGGGGCTAACTAATGAAAAACTGTTTTTT
-,TRBV18,-,TRBJ2-7,CASSPTNGHEQYF,TGTGCCAGCTCACCAACCAACGGCCACGAGCAGTACTTC
-,TRBV28,-,TRBJ1-2,CASSSFLGYGYTF,TGTGCCAGCAGTTCGTTCCTGGGCTATGGCTACACCTTC